A selection of T cell receptor beta chains follows, all from one sample in a study of T cell responses to AZD1222 COVID-19 vaccine. Sequencing used immunoSEQ multiplex PCR; TCRdb keeps in-frame clones, though not all of them. The data contain 90,000 to 130,000 clones, approximately 85% of them singletons. Specimen: peripheral blood, collected on day 0 of AZD1222 vaccination. The receptors come from an adult in good health. Each CDR3 is given with its conserved first and last residue. Each record gives: D gene, J gene, V gene, clone size, CDR3 length, CDR3 protein, CDR3 DNA. The D gene is left open where the match is weak. Clone sizes are given selectively: once, few, many, or a class where the clone is expanded.

TRBD1 | TRBJ2-3 | TRBV7-9 | . | 15 | CASSFRGWDTDTQYF | TGTGCCAGCAGCTTCAGGGGGTGGGACACAGATACGCAGTATTTT
. | TRBJ1-2 | TRBV6-5 | . | 15 | CASSYLPGRVYGYTF | TGTGCCAGCAGTTACCTTCCGGGACGGGTCTATGGCTACACCTTC
. | TRBJ1-1 | TRBV23-1 | . | 13 | CASSHGGMTEAFF | TGCGCCAGCAGTCACGGGGGTATGACTGAAGCTTTCTTT
TRBD2 | TRBJ2-5 | TRBV6-5 | . | 15 | CASRLAVNERETQYF | TGTGCCAGCAGGCTAGCGGTAAATGAGAGAGAGACCCAGTACTTC
TRBD2 | TRBJ2-7 | TRBV27 | . | 15 | CASRLTSGVTYEQYF | TGTGCCAGCAGACTGACTAGCGGGGTTACCTACGAGCAGTACTTC
. | TRBJ1-2 | TRBV11-2 | . | 15 | CASSLDTGVGYGYTF | TGTGCCAGCAGCTTAGATACCGGGGTTGGCTATGGCTACACCTTC
. | TRBJ1-1 | TRBV11-2 | once | 15 | CASSLVAGSNTEAFF | TGTGCCAGCAGCTTAGTGGCGGGTTCGAACACTGAAGCTTTCTTT
. | TRBJ1-2 | TRBV27 | . | 13 | CASSLGGNNGYTF | TGTGCCAGCAGCCTAGGGGGTAACAATGGCTACACCTTC
TRBD1 | TRBJ2-2 | TRBV19 | . | 16 | CASKKGGQGNTGELFF | TGTGCCAGTAAAAAGGGGGGACAGGGGAACACCGGGGAGCTGTTTTTT
. | TRBJ1-1 | TRBV20-1 | . | 11 | CSADSRTEAFF | TGCAGTGCCGATTCCCGCACTGAAGCTTTCTTT
. | TRBJ1-2 | TRBV6-5 | . | 15 | CASSSRGGRLYGYTF | TGTGCAAGCAGCTCCCGGGGGGGGCGCCTCTATGGCTACACCTTC
TRBD2 | TRBJ2-7 | TRBV14 | . | 14 | CASSLLAGAREQYF | TGTGCCAGCAGCCTTCTAGCGGGAGCACGGGAGCAGTACTTC
. | TRBJ1-4 | TRBV3-1/TRBV3-2 | once | 18 | CASSQDFVRGTGEEKLFF | TGTGCCAGCAGCCAAGATTTTGTTCGTGGAACAGGAGAGGAAAAACTGTTTTTT
TRBD2 | TRBJ2-5 | TRBV7-3 | . | 15 | CASSLSTSGAETQYF | TGTGCCAGCAGCTTATCGACTAGCGGGGCGGAGACCCAGTACTTC
. | TRBJ1-4 | TRBV7-2 | . | 17 | CASSLRVNRREGEKLFF | TGTGCCAGCAGCTTAAGGGTGAACAGACGGGAGGGGGAAAAACTGTTTTTT
TRBD1 | TRBJ1-2 | TRBV7-8 | . | 13 | CASDQDRGYGYTF | TGTGCCAGCGACCAGGACAGGGGTTACGGCTACACCTTC
TRBD1 | TRBJ1-6 | TRBV27 | . | 15 | CASSSETGLNSPLHF | TGTGCCAGCAGTTCCGAGACAGGGTTGAATTCACCCCTCCACTTT
TRBD1 | TRBJ2-7 | TRBV6-5 | . | 15 | CASSYSRTGTYEQYF | TGTGCCAGCAGTTACTCCCGGACAGGGACCTACGAGCAGTACTTC
. | TRBJ2-1 | TRBV18 | . | 13 | CASSPGGSDEQFF | TGTGCCAGCTCTCCCGGGGGCTCGGATGAGCAGTTCTTC
. | TRBJ2-7 | TRBV4-3 | . | 14 | CASSQGITPIPLNF | TGCGCCAGCAGCCAAGGGATTACCCCAATCCCGCTGAACTTC
. | TRBJ1-2 | TRBV11-2 | . | 14 | CASSLVSRGYGYTF | TGTGCCAGCAGCTTAGTGAGCAGGGGCTATGGCTACACCTTC
. | TRBJ1-1 | TRBV18 | . | 14 | CASSQMTENTEAFF | TGTGCCAGCTCACAGATGACAGAGAACACTGAAGCTTTCTTT
. | TRBJ2-7 | TRBV7-2 | . | 17 | CASSSALGGGRKYEQYF | TGTGCCAGCAGCTCAGCACTGGGGGGCGGGAGAAAGTACGAGCAGTACTTC
. | TRBJ1-2 | TRBV19 | . | 13 | CASSIDQGSGYTF | TGTGCCAGTAGTATCGATCAGGGTAGCGGCTACACCTTC
. | TRBJ1-3 | TRBV3-1/TRBV3-2 | few | 16 | CASSQGGNTGRNTIYF | TGTGCCAGCAGCCAAGGCGGAAACACGGGAAGAAACACCATATATTTT
TRBD1 | TRBJ2-1 | TRBV7-2 | . | 11 | CASSLTQGAFF | TGTGCCAGCAGCTTAACGCAGGGGGCGTTCTTC
TRBD1 | TRBJ1-3 | TRBV29-1 | . | 15 | CSARGQGSSGNTIYF | TGCAGCGCCAGAGGACAGGGGAGCTCTGGAAACACCATATATTTT
. | TRBJ1-1 | TRBV2 | . | 14 | CASSERGQNTEAFF | TGTGCCAGCAGTGAAAGGGGACAGAACACTGAAGCTTTCTTT
. | TRBJ1-4 | TRBV29-1 | . | 12 | CSASWGQEKLFF | TGCAGCGCCAGCTGGGGGCAGGAAAAACTGTTTTTT
. | TRBJ1-2 | TRBV28 | . | 14 | CASNQGGKNYGYTF | TGTGCCAGCAATCAGGGAGGAAAAAACTATGGCTACACCTTC
. | TRBJ1-1 | TRBV6-5 | . | 14 | CASSYERLGTEAFF | TGTGCCAGCAGTTACGAACGGCTGGGCACTGAAGCTTTCTTT
. | TRBJ2-1 | TRBV3-1/TRBV3-2 | . | 15 | CASSQGSGGIGGQFF | TGTGCCAGCAGCCAAGGAAGCGGCGGAATAGGGGGGCAGTTCTTC
. | TRBJ2-1 | TRBV6-5 | few | 15 | CASGGRGSSYNEQFF | TGTGCCAGCGGGGGACGGGGCAGCTCCTACAATGAGCAGTTCTTC
. | TRBJ1-2 | TRBV5-1 | . | 16 | CASSGGGQQPGYGYTF | TGCGCCAGCAGCGGGGGTGGGCAGCAACCGGGGTATGGCTACACCTTC
TRBD2 | TRBJ2-7 | TRBV29-1 | . | 13 | CSVYKRDLYEQYF | TGCAGCGTTTATAAGCGGGACTTGTACGAGCAGTACTTC
TRBD1 | TRBJ1-5 | TRBV10-3 | . | 16 | CAISEGTGVPYQPQHF | TGTGCCATCAGTGAAGGGACAGGGGTCCCATATCAGCCCCAGCATTTT